Below are 7 T cell receptor beta chains sequenced from a single sample in a study of T cell repertoires in cytomegalovirus infection. For these TCRs, the target antigens are not known. TCRdb processed the reads anew with MiXCR; each CDR3 protein has one entry. This table has fewer than 650,000 distinct CDR3 sequences, under 45% appearing once. Specimen: cultured PBMCs, collected from culture after CMV antigen stimulation. These receptors were collected from a human donor in good health (CMV status not recorded). Some clones in this sample may be carry-over from other donors' samples.

V and J are TRBV4-1 and TRBJ2-7; tentatively, D is TRBD2 (5 bases). There are 14 residues in the CDR3. Trimming pared 6 bases from V and 1 base from J, leaving 13 bases between. Looked up from germline, CDR1 is MGHRA and CDR2 is YSYEKL. In nucleotides, the CDR3 is TGCGCCAGCAGATTCGGACTCTCATCCTACGAGCAGTACTTC. Translated, it gives CASRFGLSSYEQYF.

In its sample, this clonotype was seen a few times. The chain links TRBV7-2 to TRBJ2-3; D might be TRBD2 (5 bases). This CDR3 region has 17 residues. Trimming cost V 0 bases and J 4 bases, with 17 bases left between them. Germline V lookup: CDR1 SGHTA, CDR2 FQGNSA. CDR3 nucleotide sequence: TGTGCCAGCAGCTTAGCGGGCTTTAGAGGCGGGTCAGATACGCAGTATTTT. Protein product: CASSLAGFRGGSDTQYF.

The chain uses TRBV10-2 and TRBJ2-2; D call uncertain. V shed 7 bases and J shed 4 bases, with 7 bases lying between them. The CDR3 is made up of 12 amino acids. Germline values: CDR1 WSHSY, CDR2 SAAADI. The CDR3 DNA reads TGCGCCAGCACCGTCGGCACCGGGGAGCTGTTTTTT. Its protein is CASTVGTGELFF.

The J gene is TRBJ1-6, the V gene TRBV6-5; D is perhaps TRBD1 (5 bases). The ends were cut back, 6 bases at V and 7 bases at J, with 13 bases in the middle. This CDR3 comprises 14 residues. Germline V gives CDR1 MNHEY, CDR2 SVGAGI. In nucleotides, the CDR3 is TGTGCCAGCAGACCAGGGTATAGGAATTCACCCCTCCACTTT. Translating gives CASRPGYRNSPLHF.

V gene TRBV6-2 or TRBV6-3 combines with J gene TRBJ2-7, with 11 bases aligning to TRBD2. CDR3 size: 14 residues. Germline CDR1 is MNHEY and CDR2 is SVGEGT. Trimming at V came to 6 bases and at J to 2 bases, leaving 3 bases not matched to a gene. The CDR3 region has the DNA TGTGCCAGCAGAGGGACTAGCGGAACCTACGAGCAGTACTTC. Translating gives CASRGTSGTYEQYF.

This clonotype was recorded a few times. The V call is TRBV7-2, the J call TRBJ2-3; 9 nucleotides agree with TRBD2. Germline V gene data show CDR1 as SGHTA and CDR2 as FQGNSA. The CDR3 sequence is 16 residues long. Trimming at V came to 5 bases and at J to 1 base, leaving 7 bases not matched to a gene. The CDR3 spells CASSPTTSGGTDTQYF. The DNA for the CDR3 is TGTGCCAGCAGCCCAACGACTAGCGGAGGCACAGATACGCAGTATTTT.

This rearrangement joins TRBV7-9 to TRBJ2-1, with TRBD2 matching 8 bases. The CDR3 is made up of 16 amino acids. After removal of 3 bases from V and 0 bases from J, the junction contained 4 bases not matched to a gene. Germline CDR1 is SEHNR and CDR2 is FQNEAQ (reference sequence). CDR3 sequence (DNA): TGTGCCAGCAGCTTCAGCGGGAGTGTCTCCTACAATGAGCAGTTCTTC. Its translation is CASSFSGSVSYNEQFF.